These 26 T cell receptor beta chains were all obtained from the same sample, sequenced in a study of T-cell reconstitution after alpha-beta-depleted transplantation in children. The authors prepared the TCRbeta library with unique molecular identifiers. One entry per CDR3 protein results from TCRdb running MiXCR on the PCR reads. This table holds fewer than 500,000 distinct CDR3 sequences, about 40% found once. This specimen was PBMCs, taken before TCRalphabeta/CD19-depleted stem cell transplant. The receptors stem from a girl aged 2 to 10 with aplastic anemia, due to receive a stem cell transplant.

This clonotype was counted once. This chain links TRBV28 with TRBJ2-1; unclear D gene. Looked up from germline, CDR1 is MDHEN and CDR2 is SYDVKM. Trimming stripped 8 bases from V and 1 base from J, with 21 bases between. The CDR3 runs to 17 residues. CDR3 loop: CASGPGPPLNSYNEQFF. CDR3 bases: TGTGCCAGCGGCCCCGGGCCCCCGTTAAATTCCTACAATGAGCAGTTCTTC.

V gene TRBV11-2 combines with J gene TRBJ2-4, with TRBD1 as a possible D gene (5 bases). The germline V gene has CDR1 SGHAT and CDR2 FQNNGV. The CDR3 is 17 amino acids. V lost 0 bases to trimming and J lost 1 base, with 13 bases between them. This CDR3 reads CASSLEKPRAAKNIQYF. In DNA form, the CDR3 reads TGTGCCAGCAGCTTAGAAAAGCCCAGGGCGGCCAAAAACATTCAGTACTTC.

V and J are TRBV5-5 and TRBJ2-1, with 7 positions matching TRBD2. The CDR3 contains 15 residues. CDR1 is SGHKS, CDR2 YYEKEE, per germline (reference sequence). The V segment lost 3 bases and the J segment 1 base; nucleotides outside the gene matches: 4. CDR3 nucleotide sequence: TGTGCCAGCAGCTCCCCTAGCGGTTCCTACAATGAGCAGTTCTTC. Its translation is CASSSPSGSYNEQFF.

This clonotype was recorded a few times. The genes are TRBV9 and TRBJ2-2; tentative D call: TRBD2 (5 bases). The CDR3 covers 14 residues. CDR1 and CDR2 (germline): SGDLS, YYNGEE. V dropped 0 bases and J dropped 4 bases, with 7 bases sitting between them. The CDR3 DNA follows: TGTGCCAGCAGCGTAGTAGAGGGCACCGGGGAGCTGTTTTTT. It is translated as CASSVVEGTGELFF.

V is TRBV5-1 and J is TRBJ2-3, with D possibly TRBD1 on 5 matching bases. The germline V and J ends were trimmed by 4 bases and 2 bases, with 17 bases remaining between them. CDR1 and CDR2 (germline): SGHRS, YFSETQ. The length of the CDR3 is 16 residues. CDR3 in DNA: TGCGCCAGCAGCCTAGACTCCAGGGATTACACAGATACGCAGTATTTT. This encodes CASSLDSRDYTDTQYF.

J is TRBJ2-1 and V is TRBV29-1; D is possibly TRBD1 (5 bases). Trimming stripped 4 bases from V and 3 bases from J, with 13 bases between. Germline CDR1 reads SQVTM; CDR2 reads ANQGSEA. The CDR3 sequence is 14 residues long. CDR3 DNA sequence: TGCAGCGTTGGGGGCAGAAAGAACTACAATGAGCAGTTCTTC. Encoded protein: CSVGGRKNYNEQFF.

CDR3 bases: TGCGCCAGCAGCCCGGGACAGGTCCCCGAGCAGTACTTC. This sequence encodes CASSPGQVPEQYF. This chain uses TRBV5-1 with TRBJ2-7, with TRBD1 matching over 8 bases. The CDR3 spans 13 residues. Germline V gene data show CDR1 as SGHRS and CDR2 as YFSETQ. The ends lost 4 bases at V and 6 bases at J; junction bases unmatched: 6. Variable domain in full (rest from reference TRBV5-1 and TRBJ2-7): KAGVTQTPRYLIKTRGQQVTLSCSPISGHRSVSWYQQTPGQGLQFLFEYFSETQRNKGNFPGRFSGRQFSNSRSEMNVSTLELGDSALYLCASSPGQVPEQYFGPGTRLTVT.

The chain combines TRBV10-3 with TRBJ2-1; 13 bases are shared with TRBD2. The trim removed 0 bases at V and 1 base at J, leaving 3 bases unmatched. Germline CDR1 and CDR2: ENHRY and SYGVKD. This CDR3 contains 18 residues. The CDR3 coding sequence is TGTGCCATCAGTGAGTCCCTACTAGCGGGAGGGTCCTACAATGAGCAGTTCTTC. Protein: CAISESLLAGGSYNEQFF.

This clonotype was detected a few times. The chain links TRBV24-1 to TRBJ2-2; D not certain. The CDR3 covers 19 residues. Per the germline V gene, CDR1 is KGHDR and CDR2 is SFDVKD. V lost 3 bases and J lost 0, with 19 bases in between. CDR3 coding DNA: TGTGCCACCAGTGATCCCGCCACCTACAAACTCGCGAACACCGGGGAGCTGTTTTTT. This translates into CATSDPATYKLANTGELFF.

The chain joins TRBV10-3 to TRBJ2-3, with 7 bases matching TRBD2. The J segment lost 1 base and the V segment lost 8 bases, leaving 6 bases of the junction unmatched. This CDR3 has 14 residues. Germline-derived CDR1 and CDR2 are ENHRY and SYGVKD. The CDR3 DNA sequence: TGTGCCATCTGGGATGGGGGGGGCACAGATACGCAGTATTTT. Its translation is CAIWDGGGTDTQYF.

The rearrangement joins TRBV10-3 to TRBJ2-5; 7 bases are shared with TRBD2. CDR1 is ENHRY, CDR2 SYGVKD, per germline. Trimming removed 8 bases from V and 3 bases from J; junction bases left unmatched: 3. This CDR3 is 12 amino acids long. CDR3 coding DNA: TGTGCCATCTCTAGCGGTAAAGAGACCCAGTACTTC. This codes for CAISSGKETQYF.

The chain combines TRBV7-9 with TRBJ2-7; tentatively, D is TRBD2 (6 bases). Germline loops: CDR1 SEHNR, CDR2 FQNEAQ (reference sequence). V lost 0 bases and J lost 3, with 15 bases in between. There are 16 residues in the CDR3. The CDR3 here is CASSLASSSDYYEQYF. CDR3 bases: TGTGCCAGCAGCTTAGCGTCGTCTAGCGATTACTACGAGCAGTACTTC.

This clonotype was counted ten times or more. The rearrangement joins TRBV29-1 to TRBJ1-2; no definite D call. V was pared by 0 bases and J by 4 bases, with 33 bases between. There are 21 residues in the CDR3. Germline values: CDR1 SQVTM, CDR2 ANQGSEA. The CDR3 DNA reads as TGCAGCGTTGAAGAAGGGTCTAATATCAACTCCGAGACCTTCGAGGGCTATGGCTACACCTTC. Amino acids: CSVEEGSNINSETFEGYGYTF.

The chain uses TRBV10-3 and TRBJ2-1; possibly TRBD1 for D (6 bases). V lost 7 bases, J lost 8 bases, and 12 bases lay in between. This CDR3 region has 12 residues. Germline CDR1 reads ENHRY; CDR2 reads SYGVKD. For the CDR3, the DNA is TGTGCCATCAAGGGGGAGTCCGATGAGCAGTTCTTC. Amino acid sequence: CAIKGESDEQFF.

The sample holds many counts of this clonotype. J is TRBJ1-4 and V is TRBV28; 12 bases map to TRBD1. V lost 4 bases and J lost 4; bases outside the gene matches: 10. Germline-derived CDR1 and CDR2 are MDHEN and SYDVKM. The CDR3 is 18 residues long. The CDR3 coding sequence is TGTGCCAGCAGTTGGCCGGGACAGGGGGCGTCTCGTAATGAAAAACTGTTTTTT. This encodes CASSWPGQGASRNEKLFF. Drawing the rest from reference TRBV28 and TRBJ1-4, the complete variable domain is DVKVTQSSRYLVKRTGEKVFLECVQDMDHENMFWYRQDPGLGLRLIYFSYDVKMKEKGDIPEGYSVSREKKERFSLILESASTNQTSMYLCASSWPGQGASRNEKLFFGSGTQLSVL.

This clonotype was seen at least ten times. The V gene is TRBV9, the J gene TRBJ1-6, with 7 nucleotides matching TRBD1. The CDR3 sequence is 15 residues long. Germline CDR1 SGDLS, CDR2 YYNGEE. Trimming cost V 4 bases and J 4 bases; bases outside gene matches: 5. The CDR3 sequence: CASSQTGQYNSPLHF. CDR3 coding DNA: TGTGCCAGCAGCCAGACGGGACAGTATAATTCACCCCTCCACTTT. Together with reference TRBV9 and TRBJ1-6, the CDR3 gives the full variable domain: DSGVTQTPKHLITATGQRVTLRCSPRSGDLSVYWYQQSLDQGLQFLIQYYNGEERAKGNILERFSAQQFPDLHSELNLSSLELGDSALYFCASSQTGQYNSPLHFGNGTRLTVT.

This clonotype occurred many times. This chain links TRBV24-1 with TRBJ2-3; possibly TRBD1 or TRBD2 for D (5 bases each). Germline values: CDR1 KGHDR, CDR2 SFDVKD. The V and J ends lost 0 bases and 1 base respectively, with 13 bases between them. This CDR3 spans 17 amino acids. In nucleotides, the CDR3 is TGTGCCACCAGTGATTTGGGGGGATACTACGGCACAGATACGCAGTATTTT. Protein sequence: CATSDLGGYYGTDTQYF.

V is TRBV6-1 and J is TRBJ2-2, with D maybe TRBD1 (6 bases). The germline CDR1 and CDR2 sequences are MNHNS and SASEGT. CDR3 size: 15 residues. V gave up 7 bases and J gave up 4 bases, with 16 bases separating them. The CDR3 here is CASKQIQGSTGELFF. The CDR3 bases are TGTGCCAGCAAGCAGATACAGGGATCCACCGGGGAGCTGTTTTTT.

This clonotype was counted at least ten times. This chain joins TRBV5-6 and TRBJ2-1, with 7 bases fitting TRBD1. Per the germline V gene, CDR1 is SGHDT and CDR2 is YYEEEE. The CDR3 covers 14 residues. J lost 8 bases, V lost 4 bases, and 9 bases had no gene match. DNA of the CDR3: TGTGCCAGCAGCGTATACAGGGGTTGGGATGAGCAGTTCTTC. Translating gives CASSVYRGWDEQFF.

The genes are TRBV11-3 and TRBJ2-1, with 12 nucleotides matching TRBD2. The CDR3 has 14 residues. Germline V CDR1 and CDR2: SGHNT, YENEEA. V trimming: 5 bases; J trimming: 9 bases; junction bases outside the gene matches: 5. The CDR3 region has the DNA TGTGCCAGCAGCATCGGACTAGCGGGATTTGAGCAGTTCTTC. This gives the protein CASSIGLAGFEQFF.

This clonotype was counted between two and nine times. V usage is TRBV19 and J usage is TRBJ2-5, with TRBD1 identical over 8 bases. The CDR3 covers 14 residues. Germline V gene lookup returns CDR1 LNHDA and CDR2 SQIVND (reference sequence). Losses at the gene ends were 7 bases for V and 4 bases for J; bases not matched to a gene: 8. CDR3 loop: CASTDRGLGETQYF. CDR3 bases: TGTGCCAGTACCGACAGGGGACTGGGAGAGACCCAGTACTTC. The entire variable domain, with the rest obtained from reference TRBV19 and TRBJ2-5, is as follows: DGGITQSPKYLFRKEGQNVTLSCEQNLNHDAMYWYRQDPGQGLRLIYYSQIVNDFQKGDIAEGYSVSREKKESFPLTVTSAQKNPTAFYLCASTDRGLGETQYFGPGTRLLVL.

This chain links TRBV7-6 with TRBJ2-7, with 7 bases fitting TRBD1. The germline V gene has CDR1 SGHVS and CDR2 FNYEAQ. The CDR3 is made up of 14 amino acids. The V segment lost 4 bases and the J segment 7 bases; nucleotides outside the gene matches: 10. CDR3 sequence (DNA): TGTGCCAGCAGCTCGTCAAACACAGGGGCGGAGCAGTACTTC. This encodes CASSSSNTGAEQYF.

The chain joins TRBV12-3 or TRBV12-4 to TRBJ2-7; TRBD2 matches at 13 bases. The V gene end was trimmed by 6 bases and the J gene end by 4 bases; junction bases not matched to a gene: 6. CDR3 length: 15 residues. Written as DNA, the CDR3 is TGTGCCAGCAGCCGTCGGACTAGCGGGAGATACGAGCAGTACTTC. This codes for CASSRRTSGRYEQYF.

The chain uses TRBV15 and TRBJ2-5; D uncertain. The CDR3 is made up of 15 amino acids. The V gene's germline CDR1 is LNHNV and CDR2 YYDKDF (reference sequence). Trimming stripped 0 bases from V and 4 bases from J, with 12 bases between. CDR3 nucleotide sequence: TGTGCCACCAGCAGAGATGGTGTGTTGGGAGAGACCCAGTACTTC. Amino acid sequence: CATSRDGVLGETQYF.

This clonotype has ten or more counts. The gene calls are TRBV7-2 and TRBJ2-7; D is unclear. This CDR3 has 14 amino acids. Deletions cut 2 bases from V and 4 bases from J, with 12 bases between. Germline-derived CDR1 and CDR2 are SGHTA and FQGNSA. The DNA for the CDR3 is TGTGCCAGCAGCTTAATGGTCAGTTTGTACGAGCAGTACTTC. Translating gives CASSLMVSLYEQYF.

Ten or more counts support this clonotype. The chain employs TRBV20-1 and TRBJ2-3; the match to TRBD2 covers 9 bases. V shed 4 bases and J 2 bases; nucleotides not matched to a gene: 10. The CDR3 runs to 16 residues. Looked up from germline, CDR1 is DFQATT and CDR2 is SNEGSKA (reference sequence). As DNA, the CDR3 is TGCAGTGCTAACCCCCGACTAGCGGAAAACACAGATACGCAGTATTTT. This codes for CSANPRLAENTDTQYF.